A selection of T cell receptor beta chains follows, all from one sample in a study of shared clonotypes between healthy human individuals. Sequencing was performed with immunoSEQ multiplex PCR; in TCRdb, only in-frame clones are kept and a portion is missing. The sample lists 1.5 million to 2.5 million clones, less than 95% occurring once. The sequenced material came from naive CD8+ T cells sorted from blood. The receptor set was obtained from a man aged 18 to 29 in good health. Each CDR3 is given with its conserved first and last residue. A D gene is named only where the DNA matches it firmly. Not every row has a clone size; where given, it reads once, few, many or a size class.

v_gene,d_gene,abundance,j_gene,CDR3nt,CDR3aa
TRBV7-9,.,.,TRBJ2-5,TGTGCCAGCAGCTTAGAGGTACTTTCGGAGACCCAGTACTTC,CASSLEVLSETQYF
TRBV7-8,.,.,TRBJ2-7,TGTGCCAGCAGCTTAGGGGGTAGGGAGCAGTACTTC,CASSLGGREQYF
TRBV27,.,.,TRBJ2-3,TGTGCCAGCAGCCCAGCGGACATCACAGATACGCAGTATTTT,CASSPADITDTQYF
TRBV6-1,TRBD1,.,TRBJ1-2,TGTGCCAGCAGTGAATCATGGACAGGGGAGGAGGGCTACACCTTC,CASSESWTGEEGYTF
TRBV19,TRBD2,.,TRBJ2-1,TGTGCCAGTAGTATAAGGCTAGCGGCCTACAATGAGCAGTTCTTC,CASSIRLAAYNEQFF
TRBV27,.,.,TRBJ2-3,TGTGCCAGCAGTTTCGCGCCGCCGACTACCACCCATTTATTCTGGGGAGATACGCAGTATTTT,CASSFAPPTTTHLFWGDTQYF
TRBV2,TRBD1,.,TRBJ1-2,TGTGCCAGCAGGAGGACAGGGGACTATGGCTACACCTTC,CASRRTGDYGYTF
TRBV6-5,TRBD1,.,TRBJ1-3,TGTGCCAGCAGTTACGGTCAGGGGGCTGGAAACACCATATATTTT,CASSYGQGAGNTIYF
TRBV7-9,TRBD1,.,TRBJ2-7,TGTGCCAGCAGCCCCCGGACAGGGTTTGACCAGTACGAGCAGTACTTC,CASSPRTGFDQYEQYF
TRBV25-1,.,.,TRBJ1-2,TGTGCCAGCAGTGAATCCTGGGGTCGGGGCTACACCTTC,CASSESWGRGYTF
TRBV5-1,TRBD2,.,TRBJ2-5,TGCGCCAGCAGCTTGGCCGTGGCGGGGGGAGAGACCCAGTACTTC,CASSLAVAGGETQYF
TRBV7-9,.,.,TRBJ2-4,TGTGCCAGCAGCTTAGTGGAGGGGGACAAAAACATTCAGTACTTC,CASSLVEGDKNIQYF
TRBV4-1,TRBD2,.,TRBJ2-5,TGCGCCAGCAGCCACACGCCTAGCGGGGGGCCCCCCCAAGAGACCCAGTACTTC,CASSHTPSGGPPQETQYF
TRBV7-3,.,.,TRBJ2-3,TGTGCCAGCAGCTTTAAGGGGGATACGCAGTATTTT,CASSFKGDTQYF
TRBV27,.,.,TRBJ1-5,TGTGCCAGCAGTTTGCGACAGGGCAATCAGCCCCAGCATTTT,CASSLRQGNQPQHF
TRBV30,.,.,TRBJ2-5,TGTGCCTGGAGTGTAGACGCCGTTGAGACCCAGTACTTC,CAWSVDAVETQYF
TRBV7-9,.,.,TRBJ1-1,TGTGCCAGCAGCTTAGGCGGAGCGACTGAAGCTTTCTTT,CASSLGGATEAFF
TRBV27,TRBD1,.,TRBJ2-7,TGTGCCAGCAGTCCGGAGACAGGGGGATCCTACGAGCAGTACTTC,CASSPETGGSYEQYF
TRBV5-1,.,.,TRBJ2-7,TGCGCCAGCAGTTTCTCCCCCGCCCACTCCTACGAGCAGTACTTC,CASSFSPAHSYEQYF
TRBV25-1,TRBD2,.,TRBJ2-3,TGTGCCAGCAGGCTTCCGACGCCTAGCGGGAGACGAACAGATACGCAGTATTTT,CASRLPTPSGRRTDTQYF
TRBV30,.,.,TRBJ1-2,TGTGCCTGGAGTCCGGGGAACGGGAACTATGGCTACACCTTC,CAWSPGNGNYGYTF
TRBV27,TRBD1,.,TRBJ1-2,TGTGCCTCCTCAGGGGGCTATGGCTACACCTTC,CASSGGYGYTF
TRBV6-6,.,.,TRBJ1-5,TGTGCCAGCAGACACTGCAGGGATAGCAATCAGCCCCAGCATTTT,CASRHCRDSNQPQHF
TRBV30,.,.,TRBJ2-4,TGTGCCTGGAGTGTACCGGGTTTAGCCAAAAACATTCAGTACTTC,CAWSVPGLAKNIQYF
TRBV27,TRBD2,.,TRBJ2-7,TGTGCCAGCAGTCACTCGCGGGGGGTCTACGAGCAGTACTTC,CASSHSRGVYEQYF
TRBV27,TRBD1,.,TRBJ2-7,TGTGCCAGCAGTCCGCGGGACAGGCCCTACGAGCAGTACTTC,CASSPRDRPYEQYF
TRBV11-2,.,.,TRBJ2-1,TGTGCCAGCAGGAACAATGAGCAGTTCTTC,CASRNNEQFF
TRBV9,TRBD1,.,TRBJ1-2,TGTGCCAGCAGCGTATCTCAGGGGGCCTCAGATGGCTACACCTTC,CASSVSQGASDGYTF
TRBV6-1,.,.,TRBJ1-6,TGTGCCAGCAGTCGGGAGTCCTCCTATAATTCACCCCTCCACTTT,CASSRESSYNSPLHF
TRBV13,.,.,TRBJ1-2,TGTGCCAGCAGCTTAGTGACGGTTGGTGGGTCTGGCTACACCTTC,CASSLVTVGGSGYTF
TRBV7-2,.,once,TRBJ2-3,TGTGCCAGCAGCTTAGGTGGGTGGCCGACAGATACGCAGTATTTT,CASSLGGWPTDTQYF
TRBV27,TRBD2,.,TRBJ2-7,TGTGCCAGCAGGGCGGGGGGGGACGAGCAGTACTTC,CASRAGGDEQYF
TRBV7-2,.,.,TRBJ1-2,TGTGCCAGCAGCTTAGTTGGCGGCGGAGCGATGGAAGGCTACACCTTC,CASSLVGGGAMEGYTF
TRBV6-1,TRBD1,.,TRBJ2-7,TGTGCCAGCAGTCTTAGACAGGGGACCACCTACGAGCAGTACTTC,CASSLRQGTTYEQYF
TRBV4-3,.,.,TRBJ1-2,TGCGCCAGCAGCCAAGATTTAAGCCCTACTTATGGCTACACCTTC,CASSQDLSPTYGYTF
TRBV7-2,TRBD2,.,TRBJ2-1,TGTGCCAGCAGCTCCCCGGCACTAGCGGCCTCCTACAATGAGCAGTTCTTC,CASSSPALAASYNEQFF
TRBV27,TRBD1,.,TRBJ2-2,TGTGCCAGCAGGGGGCTGCTTGCCGGGACAGGGGGGGCCGGGGAGCTGTTTTTT,CASRGLLAGTGGAGELFF
TRBV6-5,TRBD2,.,TRBJ2-5,TGTGCCAGCAGTTATGCGGGGGGGCAAGAGACCCAGTACTTC,CASSYAGGQETQYF
TRBV5-4,.,.,TRBJ2-7,TGTGCCGCGGGCCGGGGACCAACCTACGAGCAGTACTTC,CAAGRGPTYEQYF
TRBV29-1,.,.,TRBJ2-5,TGCAGCGTTGAGGGCCAGGGAGGTGAGACCCAGTACTTC,CSVEGQGGETQYF
TRBV9,TRBD2,.,TRBJ2-1,TGTGCCAGCAGCGAGGTGGCGGGGGAAAATGAGCAGTTCTTC,CASSEVAGENEQFF
TRBV9,.,.,TRBJ1-1,TGTGCCAGCAGCGCTCGCACAGGATTGAACACTGAAGCTTTCTTT,CASSARTGLNTEAFF
TRBV4-1,.,once,TRBJ2-1,TGCGCCAGCAGCCAAGAAATTGCTACGGTTGAGCAGTTCTTC,CASSQEIATVEQFF
TRBV7-3,.,.,TRBJ2-7,TGTGCCAGCAGCCCCGGGACTGGGTCCTACGAGCAGTACTTC,CASSPGTGSYEQYF
TRBV2,TRBD1,.,TRBJ2-5,TGTGCCAGCAGTGAAGCTAGGAGGGGACAGGTTGATGAGACCCAGTACTTC,CASSEARRGQVDETQYF
TRBV7-9,TRBD1,once,TRBJ2-7,TGTGCCAGCAGCCCCCCCTCCATTGGCAGGGGGACCTACGAGCAGTACTTC,CASSPPSIGRGTYEQYF
TRBV19,TRBD1,.,TRBJ1-1,TGTGCCAGTAGTTACCCGGGACAGCAACACACTGAAGCTTTCTTT,CASSYPGQQHTEAFF
TRBV4-1,.,.,TRBJ2-1,TGCGCCAGCAGCCAAGGTGAGCAGCTTGGGACCTACAATGAGCAGTTCTTC,CASSQGEQLGTYNEQFF
TRBV6-5,.,.,TRBJ2-7,TGTGCCAGCAGCCCATCCACAGGGCCTAGCTACGAGCAGTACTTC,CASSPSTGPSYEQYF
TRBV9,TRBD2,.,TRBJ2-1,TGTGCCAGCAGCCCCCCGCTAGCGGGAGGTTACAATGAGCAGTTCTTC,CASSPPLAGGYNEQFF
TRBV5-1,.,.,TRBJ1-4,TGCGCCAGCAGCTTGGGTAGGGACAATGAAAAACTGTTTTTT,CASSLGRDNEKLFF
TRBV7-9,TRBD1,.,TRBJ1-1,TGTGCCAGCAGTTTCGGACAGGAAAGCAGAAACACTGAAGCTTTCTTT,CASSFGQESRNTEAFF
TRBV5-6,TRBD2,once,TRBJ2-1,TGTGCCAGCAGCTCTGGGACTAGCGGGGTCAATGAGCAGTTCTTC,CASSSGTSGVNEQFF